This T cell receptor (beta chain) is drawn from a study of blood T cell repertoires in COVID-19 (dated by TCRdb to about 2020). About the full investigation: Collaborator samples came from the United States, Italy and Spain and covered acute and convalescent phases of COVID-19. The material from the prospective study consisted of cDNA or gDNA derived from T cells, B-cell-depleted T cells, or PBMCs. The dataset comprised deeply sampled blood TCRbeta repertoires from subjects exposed to, actively infected with, or recovered from COVID-19. A freely available public database, intended as a resource for researchers studying the immune response to SARS-CoV-2, is where the repertoires were released. The samples were drawn from the first 160 participants of the ongoing ImmuneRACE study and from 1,254 subjects provided by 6 global collaborators. A de-identified subject ID, COVID-19 status, age in years and sex were almost always included in the sample metadata. HLA class I and class II types, where available, came from metadata supplied by the sample provider rather than from assay-based typing.

As for this clone: What this receptor recognizes is not known. The input lacks base qualities; no much larger clone sits a single base away.

TCRbeta CDR3 regions were amplified from genomic DNA by means of the immunoSEQ Assay, a bias-controlled multiplex PCR. In the source study's methods: Within the assay, amplification of reference gene primers was used to estimate how many nucleated cells each sample contained. To quantify the absolute abundance of each unique TCRbeta CDR3 rearrangement, sequence reads were collapsed and filtered. Productive Simpson clonality was computed per sample as the square root of Simpson's diversity index over productive rearrangements. The immuneACCESS repertoire file appears here via TCRdb, limited to in-frame rearrangements. These files lack a portion of the clones; in checked studies, under half of the deficit traces to unresolved V genes, and the cause of the others is not known. D and trimming come from the DNA, and the V and J calls and clone size come from that table. The sample contains 30,000 or so clones, 68% of them found a single time. The top ten clones comprise about a sixth of the sample.

Each collaborating institution followed its own protocols to collect whole blood in K2EDTA tubes. Collaborator samples were shipped for TCRbeta analysis as frozen whole blood, isolated PBMCs, or DNA extracted from either sample type. The CDR3, cysteine through phenylalanine, is 16 amino acids long. Only CDR3 DNA remains: 48 bases, in frame from the first base. For CDR1 and CDR2, the germline V gene (reference sequence) lists LNHDA and SQIVND. V is pruned by 4 bases and J by 3 bases, leaving 4 bases of the junction without a gene match. Beyond this particular receptor, the publication reports: The amount of clinical and demographic metadata varied by source and participant and was provided uncurated.

The rearranged segments are TRBV19 and TRBJ2-6; the central 9 bases match TRBD1. What was sequenced was peripheral blood. The receptor's source is a human donor in a cohort sampled during active COVID-19. The nucleotides read TGTGCCAGTAGTAGAAGGACAGGGGATGGGGCCAACGTCCTGACTTTC. This is translated as CASSRRTGDGANVLTF.